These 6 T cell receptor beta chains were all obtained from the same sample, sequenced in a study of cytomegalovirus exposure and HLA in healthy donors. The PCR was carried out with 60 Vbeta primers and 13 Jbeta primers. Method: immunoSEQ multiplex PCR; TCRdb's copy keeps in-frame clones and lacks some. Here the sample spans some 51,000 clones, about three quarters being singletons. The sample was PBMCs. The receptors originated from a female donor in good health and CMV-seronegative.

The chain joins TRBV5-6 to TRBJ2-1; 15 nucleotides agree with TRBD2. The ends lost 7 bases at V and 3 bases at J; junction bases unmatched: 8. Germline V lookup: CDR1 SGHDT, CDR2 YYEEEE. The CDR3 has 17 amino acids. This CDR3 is CASCPGLAGGYYNEQFF. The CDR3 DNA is TGTGCCAGCTGCCCGGGACTAGCGGGGGGATACTACAATGAGCAGTTCTTC.

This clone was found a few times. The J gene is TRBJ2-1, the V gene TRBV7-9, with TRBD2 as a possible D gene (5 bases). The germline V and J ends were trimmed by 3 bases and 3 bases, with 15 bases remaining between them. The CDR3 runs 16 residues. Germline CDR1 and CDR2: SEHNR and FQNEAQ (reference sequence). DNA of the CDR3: TGTGCCAGCAGCTTTTCCGCGGGCCACAGCTACAATGAGCAGTTCTTC. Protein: CASSFSAGHSYNEQFF.

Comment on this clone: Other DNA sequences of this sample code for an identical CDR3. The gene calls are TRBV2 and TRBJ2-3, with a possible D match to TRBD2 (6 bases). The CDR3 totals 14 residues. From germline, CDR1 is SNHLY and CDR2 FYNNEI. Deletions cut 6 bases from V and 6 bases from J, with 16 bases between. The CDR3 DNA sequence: TGTGCCAGCAGCCTAGGACTACGTCCGGATACGCAGTATTTT. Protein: CASSLGLRPDTQYF.

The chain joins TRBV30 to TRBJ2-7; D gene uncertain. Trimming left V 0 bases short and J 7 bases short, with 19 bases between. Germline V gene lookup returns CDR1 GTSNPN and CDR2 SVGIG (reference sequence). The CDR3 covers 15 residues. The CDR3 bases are TGTGCCTGGAGTGTACGGGTAGCCACCCCCTGGGAGCAGTACTTC. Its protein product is CAWSVRVATPWEQYF.

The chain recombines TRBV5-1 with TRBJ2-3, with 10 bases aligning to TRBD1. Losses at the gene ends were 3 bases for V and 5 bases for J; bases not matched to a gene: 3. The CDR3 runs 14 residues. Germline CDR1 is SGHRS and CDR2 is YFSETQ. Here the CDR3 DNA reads TGCGCCAGCAGCTGGACAGGGGGACGAGATACGCAGTATTTT. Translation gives CASSWTGGRDTQYF.

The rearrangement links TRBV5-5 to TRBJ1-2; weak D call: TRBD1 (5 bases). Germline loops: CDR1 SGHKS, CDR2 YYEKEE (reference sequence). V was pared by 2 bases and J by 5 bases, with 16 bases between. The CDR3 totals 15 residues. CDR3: CASSFSVRDPYGYTF. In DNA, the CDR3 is TGTGCCAGCAGCTTCTCGGTCAGGGATCCTTATGGCTACACCTTC.